A single sample is the source of the 9 T cell receptor beta chains below, sequenced in a study of cytomegalovirus exposure and HLA in healthy donors. The study ran its PCR with 60 Vbeta and 13 Jbeta primers. Here immunoSEQ multiplex PCR was the method, and the copy in TCRdb shows in-frame clones only, minus some. Of 150,000 to 200,000 clones in the sample, 79% are singletons; the top ten hold over 2%. The sample taken for sequencing was PBMCs. The receptor set was obtained from a woman aged 50 to 65 in good health and CMV-seronegative.

This clone was detected once. The chain has TRBV9 and TRBJ1-4; D might be TRBD1 (5 bases). V lost 0 bases to trimming and J lost 8 bases, with 14 bases between them. The CDR3 covers 15 residues. The germline V gene has CDR1 SGDLS and CDR2 YYNGEE. CDR3 coding DNA: TGTGCCAGCAGCGTAGCTGTAGGGGAACGGGAAAAACTGTTTTTT. It specifies CASSVAVGEREKLFF. The variable domain in full, completed from reference TRBV9 and TRBJ1-4, reads DSGVTQTPKHLITATGQRVTLRCSPRSGDLSVYWYQQSLDQGLQFLIQYYNGEERAKGNILERFSAQQFPDLHSELNLSSLELGDSALYFCASSVAVGEREKLFFGSGTQLSVL.

This clone came up a few times. The J gene is TRBJ1-2, the V gene TRBV6-5; tentative D call: TRBD1 (6 bases). The CDR3 runs 14 residues. Germline CDR1 and CDR2: MNHEY and SVGAGI. Trimming cost V 10 bases and J 5 bases, with 20 bases left between them. The CDR3 is CATAQFQQGYGYTF. The CDR3 DNA is TGTGCCACCGCCCAGTTTCAGCAGGGGTATGGCTACACCTTC.

Worth noting for this clone: The CDR3 does not end in the conserved phenylalanine or tryptophan, so this is likely a read error. This chain joins TRBV2 and TRBJ2-7; 7 nucleotides align to TRBD1. CDR1 and CDR2 (germline): SNHLY, FYNNEI. With V trimmed by 4 bases and J by 6 bases, 9 bases remained unmatched. The CDR3 covers 14 residues. The CDR3 protein is CASSAGTDPTEQYL. In DNA form, the CDR3 reads TGTGCCAGCAGTGCCGGGACAGACCCTACCGAGCAGTACCTC.

The chain couples TRBV5-1 to TRBJ2-1, with 8 bases matching TRBD2. Trimming at V came to 0 bases and at J to 2 bases, leaving 7 bases not matched to a gene. The CDR3 is made up of 17 amino acids. Germline assignment: CDR1 SGHRS and CDR2 YFSETQ. CDR3 nucleotide sequence: TGCGCCAGCAGCTTGGGGGGTGGACTAGCCGCCTACAATGAGCAGTTCTTC. Translation gives CASSLGGGLAAYNEQFF.

Written as DNA, the CDR3 is TGTGCCAGCACCCAAAGACTCCCTGAACAGTACTTC. This translates into CASTQRLPEQYF. The rearrangement joins TRBV28 to TRBJ2-7; D not resolved. Trimming left V 7 bases short and J 10 bases short, with 17 bases between. Germline assignment: CDR1 MDHEN and CDR2 SYDVKM. The CDR3 totals 12 residues.

The V call is TRBV18, the J call TRBJ2-1, with a tentative D call TRBD1 (6 bases). The CDR3 spans 16 residues. Germline V CDR1 and CDR2: KGHSH, LQKENI. Trimming took 6 bases from V and 4 from J, leaving 19 bases between them. The CDR3: CASSLSDSRFYNEQFF. The CDR3 DNA reads as TGTGCCAGCTCCCTATCGGACAGCCGGTTTTACAATGAGCAGTTCTTC.

The chain joins TRBV7-9 to TRBJ1-1; possibly TRBD1 for D (6 bases). Trimming shortened V by 5 bases and J by 4 bases, and 11 bases separated the two germline ends. The CDR3 contains 13 residues. The germline CDR1 and CDR2 sequences are SEHNR and FQNEAQ (reference sequence). CDR3 in DNA: TGTGCCAGCAGCCGCGGGGGCGGCACTGAAGCTTTCTTT. Translation gives CASSRGGGTEAFF.

V usage is TRBV28 and J usage is TRBJ2-1; 9 bases agree with TRBD1. Per germline, CDR1 MDHEN and CDR2 SYDVKM. This CDR3 spans 13 amino acids. V dropped 5 bases and J dropped 7; count of bases not matched to a gene: 3. The CDR3 DNA is TGTGCCAGCAGTACCGGGACAGGGAATGAGCAGTTCTTC. Protein: CASSTGTGNEQFF.

The V gene is TRBV27, the J gene TRBJ2-3, with 11 bases matching TRBD2. Trimming at V came to 3 bases and at J to 6 bases, leaving 2 bases not matched to a gene. CDR1 is MNHEY and CDR2 is SMNVEV in the germline V gene (reference sequence). The CDR3 runs 14 residues. CDR3 loop: CASSFLAGGDTQYF. The CDR3, as DNA: TGTGCCAGCAGTTTTCTAGCGGGAGGTGATACGCAGTATTTT.